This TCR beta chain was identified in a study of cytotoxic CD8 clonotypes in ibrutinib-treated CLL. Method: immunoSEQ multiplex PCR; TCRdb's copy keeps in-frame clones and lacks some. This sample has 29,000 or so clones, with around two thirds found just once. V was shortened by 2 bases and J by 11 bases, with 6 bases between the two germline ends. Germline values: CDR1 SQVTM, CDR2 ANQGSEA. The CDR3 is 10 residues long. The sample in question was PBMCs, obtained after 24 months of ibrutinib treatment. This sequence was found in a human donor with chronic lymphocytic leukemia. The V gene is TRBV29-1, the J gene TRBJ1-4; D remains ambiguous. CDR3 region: CSVESRKLFF. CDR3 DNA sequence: TGCAGCGTTGAATCGCGGAAACTGTTTTTT.